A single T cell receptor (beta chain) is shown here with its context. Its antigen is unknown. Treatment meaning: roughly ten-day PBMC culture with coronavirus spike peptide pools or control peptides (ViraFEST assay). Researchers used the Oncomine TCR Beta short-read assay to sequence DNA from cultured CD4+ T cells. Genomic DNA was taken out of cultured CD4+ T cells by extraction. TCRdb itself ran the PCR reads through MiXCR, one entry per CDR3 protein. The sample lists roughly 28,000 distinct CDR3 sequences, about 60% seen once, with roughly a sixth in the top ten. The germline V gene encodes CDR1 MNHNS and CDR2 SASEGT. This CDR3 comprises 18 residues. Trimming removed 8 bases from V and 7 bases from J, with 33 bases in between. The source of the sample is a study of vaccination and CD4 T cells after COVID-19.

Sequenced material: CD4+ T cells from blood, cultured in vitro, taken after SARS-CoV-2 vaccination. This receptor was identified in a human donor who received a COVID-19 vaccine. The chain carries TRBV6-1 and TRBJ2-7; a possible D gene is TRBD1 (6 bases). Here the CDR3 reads CASRPTVFGPQGFVEQYF. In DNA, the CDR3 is TGTGCCAGCCGGCCGACAGTGTTTGGACCCCAGGGGTTTGTGGAGCAGTACTTC.